Following are 13 T cell receptor beta chains from one sample sequenced in a study of T-cell reconstitution after alpha-beta-depleted transplantation in children (TCRdb year 2016). The library was built by means of PCR. The instrument given in TCRdb is Illumina HiSeq 2500. TCR libraries were prepared with molecular barcoding, using unique molecular identifiers to normalize TCRbeta repertoire quantification. The public reads were reprocessed in TCRdb via fastp at Q25 and MiXCR, keeping in-frame beta chains. Merged by CDR3 protein, the rows form single entries marked with the most common genes and DNA. The sample profile shows 700,000 to 950,000 distinct CDR3 sequences; 16% of them were found once. The ten largest clones add up to around 5.3% of the sample. According to the study, the label for this sample's treatment or condition signals: allogeneic hematopoietic cell transplantation with graft depleted of TCRalphabeta T cells and CD19 B cells.

The sequencing used PBMCs, mostly from graft donor cells, collected 360 days after TCRalphabeta/CD19-depleted stem cell transplant. These receptors were obtained from a male patient aged 10 to 17 who had a stem cell transplant for acute lymphoblastic leukemia, so the T cells may come from the graft donor.

The chain couples TRBV18 to TRBJ2-2; D is undetermined. Between the trimmed V and J ends, which lost 2 bases and 7 bases, there was a span of 8 bases. CDR1 and CDR2 from the germline V gene are KGHSH and LQKENI. CDR3 size: 13 residues. CDR3 in amino acids: CASSPELGGELFF. The CDR3 coding sequence is TGTGCCAGCTCACCAGAGCTCGGCGGGGAGCTGTTTTTT.

Only a few counts were recorded for this clonotype. The gene calls are TRBV7-6 and TRBJ2-5; TRBD2 aligns across 12 bases. V dropped 2 bases and J dropped 4; count of bases not matched to a gene: 5. Germline loops: CDR1 SGHVS, CDR2 FNYEAQ. The CDR3 runs 16 residues. CDR3 DNA: TGTGCCAGCAGCTTACCTCTAGCGGGAGGGCGAGAGACCCAGTACTTC. This sequence encodes CASSLPLAGGRETQYF.

This clonotype was picked up a small number of times. The chain joins TRBV5-6 to TRBJ2-3; 8 bases map to TRBD1. This CDR3 spans 16 amino acids. The trim removed 1 base at V and 2 bases at J, leaving 6 bases unmatched. The germline V gene has CDR1 SGHDT and CDR2 YYEEEE. Here the CDR3 reads CASSLLGQVNTDTQYF. The CDR3 coding sequence is TGTGCCAGCAGCTTGCTGGGACAGGTAAACACAGATACGCAGTATTTT.

This clonotype was picked up a small number of times. The CDR3 is CASKWRPSSGTYNEQFF. For the CDR3, the DNA is TGTGCCAGCAAGTGGAGGCCCTCTAGCGGGACTTACAATGAGCAGTTCTTC. J is TRBJ2-1 and V is TRBV2; 9 bases are shared with TRBD2. The junction had 14 bases not matched to a gene; V was cut back by 7 bases and J by 4 bases. The CDR3 is 17 residues long. CDR1 SNHLY and CDR2 FYNNEI come from the germline V gene.

This clonotype was seen a few times. This chain joins TRBV6-1 and TRBJ2-7; either TRBD1 or TRBD2 may fit D (6 bases each). The CDR3 contains 15 residues. V was pared by 6 bases and J by 3 bases, with 18 bases between. The V gene's germline CDR1 is MNHNS and CDR2 SASEGT. CDR3 sequence: CASSRVSGGLYEQYF. The DNA for the CDR3 is TGTGCCAGCAGCCGCGTATCTGGGGGGCTCTACGAGCAGTACTTC.

The gene calls are TRBV5-4 and TRBJ2-7, with a possible D match to TRBD1 (5 bases). CDR1 is SGHNT and CDR2 is YYREEE in the germline V gene (reference sequence). V lost 5 bases and J lost 0, with 15 bases in between. The CDR3 covers 15 residues. CDR3 residues: CASSTGAPSSYEQYF. The CDR3 nucleotides read TGTGCCAGCAGTACTGGGGCACCCTCCTCCTACGAGCAGTACTTC.

This clonotype has a count of ten or more. V gene TRBV3-1 combines with J gene TRBJ2-7; no clear D gene. The CDR3 runs 11 residues. In germline, CDR1 is LGHDT, CDR2 YNNKEL (reference sequence). The V end lost 2 bases, the J end lost 1 base, and 0 bases lay between the germline ends. In DNA form, the CDR3 reads TGTGCCAGCAGCCAATCCTACGAGCAGTACTTC. Protein sequence: CASSQSYEQYF.

This clonotype occurred a few times. The chain is built from TRBV9 and TRBJ2-7; D is uncertain. Germline lookup yields CDR1 SGDLS and CDR2 YYNGEE. The CDR3 is 10 amino acids. V lost 9 bases to trimming and J lost 7 bases, with 11 bases between them. The CDR3 DNA follows: TGTGCCACCCCCCAGAGGGAGCAGTACTTC. Residues: CATPQREQYF. Full variable domain (remainder filled in from reference TRBV9 and TRBJ2-7): DSGVTQTPKHLITATGQRVTLRCSPRSGDLSVYWYQQSLDQGLQFLIQYYNGEERAKGNILERFSAQQFPDLHSELNLSSLELGDSALYFCATPQREQYFGPGTRLTVT.

This clonotype was counted many times. DNA of the CDR3: TGTGCCAGCAGCTCAATACTAGCGGGACGGGGGGAGCTGTTTTTT. Encoded protein: CASSSILAGRGELFF. The chain joins TRBV7-6 to TRBJ2-2; 10 bases are shared with TRBD2. CDR3 length: 15 amino acids. The V and J ends lost 4 bases and 8 bases, in that order; junction bases with no gene match: 7. The V gene's germline CDR1 is SGHVS and CDR2 FNYEAQ.

This clonotype was seen only a few times. This rearrangement joins TRBV7-9 to TRBJ2-5; tentative D call: TRBD2 (5 bases). The germline V and J ends were trimmed by 4 bases and 4 bases, with 13 bases remaining between them. Germline V gives CDR1 SEHNR, CDR2 FQNEAQ (reference sequence). The CDR3 sequence is 14 residues long. The CDR3 bases are TGTGCCAGCAGCTCGGACCGGGGAGCAGAGACCCAGTACTTC. Protein sequence: CASSSDRGAETQYF.

This sequence joins TRBV5-1 and TRBJ1-1; no definite D call. Germline V lookup: CDR1 SGHRS, CDR2 YFSETQ. CDR3 length: 14 amino acids. With 4 bases removed from V and 4 bases from J, the gap between germline ends came to 14 bases. CDR3 in amino acids: CASSQGSTFTEAFF. In nucleotides, the CDR3 is TGCGCCAGCAGCCAAGGATCCACTTTCACTGAAGCTTTCTTT.

V gene TRBV5-6 combines with J gene TRBJ2-7; TRBD1 is a possible D gene (6 bases). The CDR3 sequence is 16 residues long. Trimming took off 1 base at V and 1 base at J, with 15 bases between the two ends. Germline CDR1 is SGHDT and CDR2 is YYEEEE. This CDR3 reads CASSLSNRAISYEQYF. Written as DNA, the CDR3 is TGTGCCAGCAGCTTGTCAAACAGGGCGATTTCCTACGAGCAGTACTTC.

This clonotype was found a few times. DNA of the CDR3: TGTGCCAGCTCACCACTGGGACAGGGCACAGATACGCAGTATTTT. The encoded protein is CASSPLGQGTDTQYF. The chain links TRBV18 to TRBJ2-3; TRBD1 agrees at 8 bases. The ends lost 1 base at V and 1 base at J; junction bases unmatched: 1. There are 15 residues in the CDR3. Per the germline V gene, CDR1 is KGHSH and CDR2 is LQKENI.